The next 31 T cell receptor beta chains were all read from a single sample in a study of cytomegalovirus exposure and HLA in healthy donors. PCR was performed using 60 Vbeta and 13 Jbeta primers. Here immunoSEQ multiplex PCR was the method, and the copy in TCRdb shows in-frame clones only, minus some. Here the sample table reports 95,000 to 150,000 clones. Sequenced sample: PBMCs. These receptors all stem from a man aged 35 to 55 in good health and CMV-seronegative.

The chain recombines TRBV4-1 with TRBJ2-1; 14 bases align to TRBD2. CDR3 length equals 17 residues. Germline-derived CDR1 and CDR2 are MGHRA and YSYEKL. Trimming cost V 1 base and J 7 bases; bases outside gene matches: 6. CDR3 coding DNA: TGCGCCAGCAGCCAAGTCGTGGGGACTAGCGGGAGTAATGAGCAGTTCTTC. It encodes CASSQVVGTSGSNEQFF.

This chain's CDR3 is CASSLEEGGTYEQYF. Here the CDR3 DNA reads TGTGCCAGCAGCTTAGAAGAGGGGGGGACCTACGAGCAGTACTTC. The chain joins TRBV7-6 to TRBJ2-7; weak D call: TRBD2 (7 bases). The CDR3 consists of 15 residues. Deletions cut 1 base from V and 2 bases from J, with 12 bases between. Germline V gene data show CDR1 as SGHVS and CDR2 as FNYEAQ.

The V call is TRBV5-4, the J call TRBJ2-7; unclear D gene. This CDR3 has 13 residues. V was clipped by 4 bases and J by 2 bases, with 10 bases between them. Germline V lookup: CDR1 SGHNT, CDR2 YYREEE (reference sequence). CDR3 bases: TGTGCCAGCAGCATAGACGGAGCCTACGAGCAGTACTTC. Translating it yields CASSIDGAYEQYF.

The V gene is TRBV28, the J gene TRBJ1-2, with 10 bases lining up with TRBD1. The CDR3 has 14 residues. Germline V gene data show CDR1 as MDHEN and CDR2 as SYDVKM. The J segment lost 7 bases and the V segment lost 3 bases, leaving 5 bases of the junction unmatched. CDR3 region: CASSLVTGGAGYTF. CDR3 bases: TGTGCCAGCAGTTTGGTGACAGGGGGCGCTGGCTACACCTTC.

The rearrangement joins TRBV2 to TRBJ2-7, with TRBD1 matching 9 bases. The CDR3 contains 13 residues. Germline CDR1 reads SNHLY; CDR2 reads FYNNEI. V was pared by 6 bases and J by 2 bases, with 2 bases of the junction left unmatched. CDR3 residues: CASSWDRAYEQYF. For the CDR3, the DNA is TGTGCCAGCAGCTGGGACAGGGCCTACGAGCAGTACTTC.

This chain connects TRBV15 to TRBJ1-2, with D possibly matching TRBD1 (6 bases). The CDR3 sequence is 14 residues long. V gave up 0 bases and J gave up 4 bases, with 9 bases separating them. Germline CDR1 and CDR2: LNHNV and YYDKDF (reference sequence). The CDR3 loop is CATSRDSGAYGYTF. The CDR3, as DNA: TGTGCCACCAGCAGAGACTCAGGGGCCTATGGCTACACCTTC.

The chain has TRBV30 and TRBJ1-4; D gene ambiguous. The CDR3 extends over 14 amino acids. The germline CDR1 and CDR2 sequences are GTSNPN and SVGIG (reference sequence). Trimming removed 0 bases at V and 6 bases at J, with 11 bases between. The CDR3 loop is CAWSVGGPDEKLFF. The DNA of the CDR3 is TGTGCCTGGAGTGTAGGAGGTCCCGATGAAAAACTGTTTTTT. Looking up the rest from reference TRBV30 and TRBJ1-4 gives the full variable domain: SQTIHQWPATLVQPVGSPLSLECTVEGTSNPNLYWYRQAAGRGLQLLFYSVGIGQISSEVPQNLSASRPQDRQFILSSKKLLLSDSGFYLCAWSVGGPDEKLFFGSGTQLSVL.

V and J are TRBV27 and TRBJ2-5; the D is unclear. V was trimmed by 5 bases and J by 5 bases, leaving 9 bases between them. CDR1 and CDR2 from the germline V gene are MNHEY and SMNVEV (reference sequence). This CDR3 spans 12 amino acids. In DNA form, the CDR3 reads TGTGCCAGCAGTACCGGTTCCGAGACCCAGTACTTC. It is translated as CASSTGSETQYF.

The CDR3 DNA sequence: TGTGCCAGCACCCTAGGGGGTGTGGACGAGCAGTACTTC. Amino acids: CASTLGGVDEQYF. This chain links TRBV6-6 with TRBJ2-7; D perhaps matches TRBD1 (6 bases). The CDR3 is made up of 13 amino acids. CDR1 is MNHNY and CDR2 is SVGAGI in the germline V gene (reference sequence). The V gene lost 7 bases and the J gene lost 5 bases, with 15 bases spanning the gap.

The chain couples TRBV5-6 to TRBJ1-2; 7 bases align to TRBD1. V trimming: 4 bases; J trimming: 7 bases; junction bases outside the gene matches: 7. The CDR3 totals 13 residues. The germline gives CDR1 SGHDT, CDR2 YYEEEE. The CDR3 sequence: CASSPQGLSGYTF. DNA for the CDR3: TGTGCCAGCAGCCCACAGGGGTTGAGTGGCTACACCTTC.

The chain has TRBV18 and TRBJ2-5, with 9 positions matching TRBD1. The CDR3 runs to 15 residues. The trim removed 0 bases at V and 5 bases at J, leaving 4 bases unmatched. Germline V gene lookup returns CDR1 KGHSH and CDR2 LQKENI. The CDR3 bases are TGTGCCAGCTCACCACCGGGACAGGGTCAGGAGACCCAGTACTTC. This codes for CASSPPGQGQETQYF.

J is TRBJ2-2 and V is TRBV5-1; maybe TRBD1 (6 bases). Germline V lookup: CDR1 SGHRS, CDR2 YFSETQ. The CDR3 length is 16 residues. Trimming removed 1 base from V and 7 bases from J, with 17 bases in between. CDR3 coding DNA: TGCGCCAGCAGCTTGACCACAGGGTTCGAGGGCGGGGAGCTGTTTTTT. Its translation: CASSLTTGFEGGELFF.

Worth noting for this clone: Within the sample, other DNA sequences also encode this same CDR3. The CDR3 coding sequence is TGTGCCAGCAGTGAACGGGGGATGAACACTGAAGCTTTCTTT. Translated, it gives CASSERGMNTEAFF. The V and J genes are TRBV2 and TRBJ1-1, with a tentative D call TRBD1 (5 bases). Trimming removed 2 bases from V and 0 bases from J, with 7 bases in between. The CDR3 length is 14 residues. Germline V gene data show CDR1 as SNHLY and CDR2 as FYNNEI.

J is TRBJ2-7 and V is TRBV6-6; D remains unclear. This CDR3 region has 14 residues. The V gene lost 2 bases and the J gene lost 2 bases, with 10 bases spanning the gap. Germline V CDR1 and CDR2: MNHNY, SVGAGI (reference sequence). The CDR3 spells CASSYGVRAYEQYF. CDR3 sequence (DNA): TGTGCCAGCAGTTACGGAGTCAGAGCCTACGAGCAGTACTTC.

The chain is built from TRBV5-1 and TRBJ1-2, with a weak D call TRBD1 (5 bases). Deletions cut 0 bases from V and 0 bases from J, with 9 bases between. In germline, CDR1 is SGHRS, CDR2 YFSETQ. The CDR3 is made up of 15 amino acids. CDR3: CASSLAAGTNYGYTF. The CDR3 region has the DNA TGCGCCAGCAGCTTGGCGGCAGGGACTAACTATGGCTACACCTTC.

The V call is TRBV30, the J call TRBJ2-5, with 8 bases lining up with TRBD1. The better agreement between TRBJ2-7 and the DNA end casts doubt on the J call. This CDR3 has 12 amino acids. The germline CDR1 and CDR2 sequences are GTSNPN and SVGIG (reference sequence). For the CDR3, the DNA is TGTGCCCGTGGACAGGGAGGTTCCGAGCAGTACTTC. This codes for CARGQGGSEQYF.

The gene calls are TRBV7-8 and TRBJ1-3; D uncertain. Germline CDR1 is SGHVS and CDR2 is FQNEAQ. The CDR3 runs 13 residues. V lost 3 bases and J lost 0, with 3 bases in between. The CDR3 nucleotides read TGTGCCAGCAGCTTGGCCTCTGGAAACACCATATATTTT. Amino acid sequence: CASSLASGNTIYF.

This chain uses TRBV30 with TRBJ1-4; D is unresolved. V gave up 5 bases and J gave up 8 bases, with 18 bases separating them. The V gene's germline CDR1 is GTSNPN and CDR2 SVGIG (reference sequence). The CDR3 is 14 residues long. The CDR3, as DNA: TGTGCCTGGGCCCCAGGACTAATTTACGAAAAACTGTTTTTT. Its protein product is CAWAPGLIYEKLFF. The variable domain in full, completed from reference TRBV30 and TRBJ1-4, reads SQTIHQWPATLVQPVGSPLSLECTVEGTSNPNLYWYRQAAGRGLQLLFYSVGIGQISSEVPQNLSASRPQDRQFILSSKKLLLSDSGFYLCAWAPGLIYEKLFFGSGTQLSVL.

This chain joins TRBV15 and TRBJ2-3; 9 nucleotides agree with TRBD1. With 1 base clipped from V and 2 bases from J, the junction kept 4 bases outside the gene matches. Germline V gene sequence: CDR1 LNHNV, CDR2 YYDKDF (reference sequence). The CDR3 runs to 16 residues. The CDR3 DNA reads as TGTGCCACCAGCAGAGGGACAGGGGTATACACAGATACGCAGTATTTT. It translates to CATSRGTGVYTDTQYF.

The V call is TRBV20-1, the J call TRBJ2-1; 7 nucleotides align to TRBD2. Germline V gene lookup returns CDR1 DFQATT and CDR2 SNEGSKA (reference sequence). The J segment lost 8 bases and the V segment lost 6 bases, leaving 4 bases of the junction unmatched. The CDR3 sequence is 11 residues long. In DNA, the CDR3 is TGCAGTGCAAAGCGGGGTGATGAGCAGTTCTTC. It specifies CSAKRGDEQFF.

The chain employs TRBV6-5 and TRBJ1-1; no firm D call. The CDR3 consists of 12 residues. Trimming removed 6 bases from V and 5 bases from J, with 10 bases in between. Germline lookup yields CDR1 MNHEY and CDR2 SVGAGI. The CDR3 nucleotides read TGTGCCAGCAGCCGGGGAGGGACTGAAGCTTTCTTT. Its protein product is CASSRGGTEAFF.

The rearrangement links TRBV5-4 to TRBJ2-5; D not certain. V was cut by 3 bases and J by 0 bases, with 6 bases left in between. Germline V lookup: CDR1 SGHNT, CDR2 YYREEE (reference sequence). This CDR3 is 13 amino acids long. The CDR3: CASSYEYQETQYF. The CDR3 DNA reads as TGTGCCAGCAGCTACGAGTACCAAGAGACCCAGTACTTC.

CDR3 region: CASSLRTGQEAGANVLTF. The CDR3 DNA sequence: TGTGCCAGCAGCTTAAGGACAGGTCAAGAGGCTGGGGCCAACGTCCTGACTTTC. The rearrangement joins TRBV7-2 to TRBJ2-6; 7 nucleotides match TRBD1. The CDR3 spans 18 residues. Looked up from germline, CDR1 is SGHTA and CDR2 is FQGNSA. V lost 2 bases, J lost 2 bases, and 9 bases stayed unmatched.

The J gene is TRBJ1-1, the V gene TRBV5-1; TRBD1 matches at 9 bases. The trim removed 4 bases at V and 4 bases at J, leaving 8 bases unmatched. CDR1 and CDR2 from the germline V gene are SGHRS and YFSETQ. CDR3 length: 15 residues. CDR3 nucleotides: TGCGCCAGCAGCACACAGGGGGCCCAGACCACTGAAGCTTTCTTT. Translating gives CASSTQGAQTTEAFF.

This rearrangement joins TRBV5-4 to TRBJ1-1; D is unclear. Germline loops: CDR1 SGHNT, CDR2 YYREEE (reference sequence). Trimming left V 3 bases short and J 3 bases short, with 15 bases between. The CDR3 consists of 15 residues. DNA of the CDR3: TGTGCCAGCAGCTCCACCTCCGAATGGCACACTGAAGCTTTCTTT. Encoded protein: CASSSTSEWHTEAFF.

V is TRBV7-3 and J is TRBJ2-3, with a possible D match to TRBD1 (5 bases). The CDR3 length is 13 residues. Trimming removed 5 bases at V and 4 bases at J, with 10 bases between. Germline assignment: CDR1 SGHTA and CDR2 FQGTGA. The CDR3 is CASSQGVPDTQYF. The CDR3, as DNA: TGTGCCAGCAGCCAGGGCGTTCCAGATACGCAGTATTTT.

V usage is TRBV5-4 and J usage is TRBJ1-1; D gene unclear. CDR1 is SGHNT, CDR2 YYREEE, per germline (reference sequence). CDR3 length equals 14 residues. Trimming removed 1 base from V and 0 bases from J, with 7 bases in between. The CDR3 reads CASSLSGVNTEAFF. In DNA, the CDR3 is TGTGCCAGCAGCTTGTCAGGCGTGAACACTGAAGCTTTCTTT.

CDR3 coding DNA: TGTGCCAGCAGCGTTGGGACTAGCGGGGTTAGCACAGATACGCAGTATTTT. Protein product: CASSVGTSGVSTDTQYF. The chain couples TRBV9 to TRBJ2-3; 13 bases are a match to TRBD2. V trimming: 2 bases; J trimming: 0 bases; junction bases outside the gene matches: 3. This CDR3 spans 17 amino acids. Germline CDR1 is SGDLS and CDR2 is YYNGEE.

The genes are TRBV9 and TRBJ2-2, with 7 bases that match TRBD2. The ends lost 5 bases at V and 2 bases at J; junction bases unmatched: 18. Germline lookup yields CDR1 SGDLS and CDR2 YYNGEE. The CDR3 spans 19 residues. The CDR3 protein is CASSSRASGNRLNTGELFF. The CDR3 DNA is TGTGCCAGCAGTTCCAGGGCTAGCGGAAATAGATTAAACACCGGGGAGCTGTTTTTT.

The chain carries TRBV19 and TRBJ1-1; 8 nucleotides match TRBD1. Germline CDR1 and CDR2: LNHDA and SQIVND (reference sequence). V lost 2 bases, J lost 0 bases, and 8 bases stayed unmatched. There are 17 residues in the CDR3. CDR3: CASSIRGTGSMNTEAFF. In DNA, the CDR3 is TGTGCCAGTAGTATAAGGGGGACAGGATCCATGAACACTGAAGCTTTCTTT.

In DNA form, the CDR3 reads TGTGCCAGCAGCTCAGGACTAGCGGGAGCACTCTCCTACGAGCAGTACTTC. It translates to CASSSGLAGALSYEQYF. This chain links TRBV7-2 with TRBJ2-7; the match to TRBD2 covers 13 bases. Losses at the gene ends were 4 bases for V and 0 bases for J; bases not matched to a gene: 6. Germline V lookup: CDR1 SGHTA, CDR2 FQGNSA. The CDR3 extends over 17 amino acids.